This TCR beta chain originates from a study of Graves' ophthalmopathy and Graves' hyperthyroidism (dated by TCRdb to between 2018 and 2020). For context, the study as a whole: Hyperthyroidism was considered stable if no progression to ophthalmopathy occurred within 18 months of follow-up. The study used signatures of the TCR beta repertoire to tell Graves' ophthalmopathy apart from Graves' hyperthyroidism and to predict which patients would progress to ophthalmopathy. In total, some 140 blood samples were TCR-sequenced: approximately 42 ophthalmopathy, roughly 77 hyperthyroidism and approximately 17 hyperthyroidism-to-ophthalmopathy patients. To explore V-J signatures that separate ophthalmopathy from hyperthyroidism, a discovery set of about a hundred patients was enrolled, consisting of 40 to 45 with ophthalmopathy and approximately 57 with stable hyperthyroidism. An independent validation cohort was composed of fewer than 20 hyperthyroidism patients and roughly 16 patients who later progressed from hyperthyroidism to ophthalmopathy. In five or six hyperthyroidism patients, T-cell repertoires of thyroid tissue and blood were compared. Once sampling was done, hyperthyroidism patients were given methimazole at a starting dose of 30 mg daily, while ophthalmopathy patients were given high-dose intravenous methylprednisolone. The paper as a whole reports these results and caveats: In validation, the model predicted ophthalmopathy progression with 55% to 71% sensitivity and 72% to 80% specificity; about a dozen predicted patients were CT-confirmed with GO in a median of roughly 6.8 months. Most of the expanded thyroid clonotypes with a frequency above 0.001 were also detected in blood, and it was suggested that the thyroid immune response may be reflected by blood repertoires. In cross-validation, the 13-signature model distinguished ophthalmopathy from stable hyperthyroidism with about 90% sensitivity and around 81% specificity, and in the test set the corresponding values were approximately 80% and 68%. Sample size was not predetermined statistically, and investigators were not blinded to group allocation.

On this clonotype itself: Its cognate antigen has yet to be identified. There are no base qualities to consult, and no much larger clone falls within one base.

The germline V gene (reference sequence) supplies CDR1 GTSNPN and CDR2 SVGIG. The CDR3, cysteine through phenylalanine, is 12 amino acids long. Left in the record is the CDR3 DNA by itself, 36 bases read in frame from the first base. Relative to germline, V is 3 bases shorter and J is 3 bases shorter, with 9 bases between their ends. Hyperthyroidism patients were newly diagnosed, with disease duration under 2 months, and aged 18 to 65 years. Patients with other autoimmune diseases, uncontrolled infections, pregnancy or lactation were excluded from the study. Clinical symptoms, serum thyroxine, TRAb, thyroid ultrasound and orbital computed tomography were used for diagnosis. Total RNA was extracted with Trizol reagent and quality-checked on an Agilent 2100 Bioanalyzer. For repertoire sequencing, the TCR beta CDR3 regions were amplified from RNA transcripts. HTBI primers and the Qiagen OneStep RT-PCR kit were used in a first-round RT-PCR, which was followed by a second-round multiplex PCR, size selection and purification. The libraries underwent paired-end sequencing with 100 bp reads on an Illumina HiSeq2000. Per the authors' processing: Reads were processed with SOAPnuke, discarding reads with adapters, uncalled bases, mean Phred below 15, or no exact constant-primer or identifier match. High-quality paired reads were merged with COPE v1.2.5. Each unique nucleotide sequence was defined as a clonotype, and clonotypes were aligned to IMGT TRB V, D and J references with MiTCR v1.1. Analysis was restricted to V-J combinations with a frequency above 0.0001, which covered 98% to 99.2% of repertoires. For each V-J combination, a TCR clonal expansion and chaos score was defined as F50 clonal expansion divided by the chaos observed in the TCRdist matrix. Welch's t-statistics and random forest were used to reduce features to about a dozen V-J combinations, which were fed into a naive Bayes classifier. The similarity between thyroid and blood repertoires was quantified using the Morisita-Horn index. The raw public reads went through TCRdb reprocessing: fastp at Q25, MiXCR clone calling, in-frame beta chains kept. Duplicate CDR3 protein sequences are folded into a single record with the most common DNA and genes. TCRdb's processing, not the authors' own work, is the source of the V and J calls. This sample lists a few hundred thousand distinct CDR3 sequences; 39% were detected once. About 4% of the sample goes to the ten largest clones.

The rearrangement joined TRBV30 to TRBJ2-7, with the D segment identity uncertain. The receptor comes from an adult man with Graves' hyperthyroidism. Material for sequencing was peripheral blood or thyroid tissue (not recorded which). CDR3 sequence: CAWRSEGYEQYF. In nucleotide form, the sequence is TGTGCCTGGAGGAGTGAAGGCTACGAGCAGTACTTC. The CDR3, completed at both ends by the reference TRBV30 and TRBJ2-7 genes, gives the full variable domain SQTIHQWPATLVQPVGSPLSLECTVEGTSNPNLYWYRQAAGRGLQLLFYSVGIGQISSEVPQNLSASRPQDRQFILSSKKLLLSDSGFYLCAWRSEGYEQYFGPGTRLTVT.